The rows below give T cell receptor beta chains drawn from one sample of a study of blood T cell repertoires in COVID-19. Assay used: immunoSEQ multiplex PCR; TCRdb lists only in-frame clones, some missing. The table shows more than 130,000 clones, with more than 80% occurring only once. Sequenced input: peripheral blood. The receptor set was obtained from a woman older than 75 in a cohort sampled during active or convalescent COVID-19. The CDR3 runs from the conserved cysteine through the conserved F or W. A D gene is named only where the DNA matches it firmly. Where a row states a size, it is once, few, many or the class of an expanded clone; other rows omit it.

d_gene	v_gene	j_gene	abundance	CDR3aa	CDR3nt
.	TRBV6-6	TRBJ1-5	.	CASSYRGQNNQPQHF	TGTGCCAGCAGTTACCGAGGACAGAACAATCAGCCCCAGCATTTT
TRBD1	TRBV5-5	TRBJ2-1	.	CASSSAGTGTNEQFF	TGTGCCAGCAGCTCCGCCGGGACAGGGACCAATGAGCAGTTCTTC
.	TRBV28	TRBJ1-6	.	CASSYVTGSYNSPLHF	TGTGCCAGCAGTTACGTTACAGGCTCCTATAATTCACCCCTCCACTTT
.	TRBV11-1	TRBJ2-4	.	CASSRTEKNIQYF	TGTGCCAGCAGCCGAACAGAGAAAAACATTCAGTACTTC
.	TRBV9	TRBJ1-6	.	CASSATGTLNSPLHF	TGTGCCAGCAGCGCGACCGGGACTTTAAATTCACCCCTCCACTTT
.	TRBV5-5	TRBJ1-1	.	CASSLGFLRAGTEAFF	TGTGCCAGCAGCTTGGGGTTTTTGAGGGCCGGCACTGAAGCTTTCTTT
.	TRBV10-3	TRBJ1-2	.	CAISESSTVRWFYGYTF	TGTGCCATCAGTGAGTCGAGCACAGTACGTTGGTTCTATGGCTACACCTTC
.	TRBV6-5	TRBJ1-1	.	CASSYSTIPAGTEAFF	TGTGCCAGCAGTTACTCGACGATCCCTGCGGGCACTGAAGCTTTCTTT
TRBD1	TRBV5-1	TRBJ1-1	.	CASSFTGTGSTEAFF	TGCGCCAGCAGCTTTACCGGGACAGGGTCCACTGAAGCTTTCTTT
.	TRBV4-1	TRBJ1-2	.	CASSQAQQVGFYGYTF	TGCGCCAGCAGCCAAGCCCAACAGGTGGGGTTCTATGGCTACACCTTC
TRBD1	TRBV4-1	TRBJ2-1	.	CASSPNQGGLNEQFF	TGCGCCAGCAGCCCTAACCAAGGGGGCCTCAATGAGCAGTTCTTC
TRBD1	TRBV7-9	TRBJ2-1	.	CASSSGGWNNEQFF	TGTGCCAGCAGCTCAGGGGGATGGAACAATGAGCAGTTCTTC
.	TRBV18	TRBJ1-3	few	CASSLNTATGRGNTIYF	TGTGCCAGCTCACTCAACACAGCCACCGGCCGTGGAAACACCATATATTTT
.	TRBV3-1/TRBV3-2	TRBJ1-1	.	CASSPDLGRVYTEAFF	TGTGCCAGCAGCCCAGATCTGGGCAGGGTTTACACTGAAGCTTTCTTT
.	TRBV25-1	TRBJ2-2	.	CASSGPQGGELFF	TGTGCCAGCAGTGGTCCCCAGGGCGGGGAGCTGTTTTTT
.	TRBV11-2	TRBJ2-1	.	CASSFRVNEQFF	TGTGCCAGCAGCTTCAGGGTCAATGAGCAGTTCTTC
.	TRBV15	TRBJ1-2	.	CATSRDWGYRASYGYTF	TGTGCCACCAGCAGAGATTGGGGGTACAGGGCGTCTTATGGCTACACCTTC
.	TRBV5-1	TRBJ2-7	.	CASSPRVFSYEQYF	TGCGCCAGCAGTCCGAGGGTATTCTCCTACGAGCAGTACTTC
TRBD1	TRBV18	TRBJ2-5	.	CASSPRGQEETQYF	TGTGCCAGCTCTCCCCGGGGACAGGAAGAGACCCAGTACTTC
TRBD1	TRBV28	TRBJ1-5	.	CASSAGTGFNQPQHF	TGTGCCAGCAGCGCCGGGACAGGGTTCAATCAGCCCCAGCATTTT
.	TRBV18	TRBJ1-6	.	CASSPAERSPLHF	TGTGCCAGCTCACCAGCAGAGAGGTCACCCCTCCACTTT
TRBD1	TRBV4-2	TRBJ1-4	.	CASSQDLQGADEKLFF	TGTGCCAGCAGCCAAGATTTACAGGGGGCGGATGAAAAACTGTTTTTT
.	TRBV5-4	TRBJ2-2	few	CASSPRPSAAGELFF	TGTGCCAGCAGCCCCAGGCCGTCGGCCGCCGGGGAGCTGTTTTTT
TRBD1	TRBV5-4	TRBJ1-1	.	CASRPTIGTGGSRAFF	TGTGCCAGCAGGCCCACGATCGGGACAGGGGGCTCTAGAGCTTTCTTT
TRBD1	TRBV5-1	TRBJ1-3	.	CASSSLPGQGSGNTIYF	TGCGCCAGCAGCTCTCTACCGGGACAGGGATCGGGAAACACCATATATTTT
.	TRBV6-5	TRBJ1-2	.	CASSYRDQRSNYGYTF	TGTGCCAGCAGTTACCGAGACCAAAGGAGTAACTATGGCTACACCTTC
.	TRBV3-1/TRBV3-2	TRBJ1-5	.	CASSQSSDQPQHF	TGTGCCAGCAGCCAATCCTCGGATCAGCCCCAGCATTTT
.	TRBV6-6	TRBJ1-4	once	CASSYGVGGSYEKLFF	TGTGCCAGCAGTTACGGGGTTGGGGGGTCTTATGAAAAACTGTTTTTT
.	TRBV29-1	TRBJ2-5	.	CSVKWRGSQETQYF	TGCAGCGTTAAGTGGAGAGGAAGCCAAGAGACCCAGTACTTC
.	TRBV29-1	TRBJ1-1	.	CSVRTAKGTEAFF	TGCAGCGTACGGACAGCGAAGGGCACTGAAGCTTTCTTT
TRBD1	TRBV18	TRBJ2-7	.	CASSRPGQIYEQYF	TGTGCCAGCTCACGCCCGGGACAGATCTACGAGCAGTACTTC
TRBD2	TRBV4-2	TRBJ2-3	.	CASSQSGASTDTQYF	TGTGCCAGCAGCCAAAGCGGGGCCAGCACAGATACGCAGTATTTT
TRBD1	TRBV15	TRBJ2-5	once	CATSNSRGPHETQYF	TGTGCCACCAGTAACTCGAGGGGGCCTCACGAGACCCAGTACTTC
TRBD1	TRBV18	TRBJ1-5	.	CASSPFGQGNQPQHF	TGTGCCAGCTCACCATTTGGACAGGGGAATCAGCCCCAGCATTTT
.	TRBV10-3	TRBJ1-5	once	CAISEWAGNQPQHF	TGTGCCATCAGTGAATGGGCAGGCAATCAGCCCCAGCATTTT
TRBD1	TRBV7-9	TRBJ2-5	.	CASSPDPGQGRRETQYF	TGTGCCAGCAGCCCGGACCCGGGACAGGGACGGAGGGAGACCCAGTACTTC
.	TRBV7-8	TRBJ2-1	.	CASSPGRSQGYNEQFF	TGTGCCAGCAGCCCCGGTCGGTCACAGGGTTACAATGAGCAGTTCTTC
.	TRBV18	TRBJ2-5	.	CASSSYDSLQETQYF	TGTGCCAGCTCATCATATGACAGTCTACAAGAGACCCAGTACTTC
.	TRBV6-5	TRBJ1-1	.	CASSYSSRVSTEAFF	TGTGCCAGCAGTTACTCGAGCAGGGTGAGCACTGAAGCTTTCTTT
TRBD1	TRBV5-5	TRBJ2-2	.	CASSLQGASGELFF	TGTGCCAGCAGCTTGCAGGGGGCGTCCGGGGAGCTGTTTTTT
.	TRBV28	TRBJ1-6	.	CASRGQNNSPLHF	TGTGCCAGCAGGGGCCAGAATAATTCACCCCTCCACTTT
.	TRBV19	TRBJ1-2	once	CASIHPRGNNYGYTF	TGTGCCAGTATCCACCCTCGGGGAAACAACTATGGCTACACCTTC
.	TRBV2	TRBJ2-1	.	CASGRGSYNEQFF	TGTGCCAGTGGGAGGGGGAGTTACAATGAGCAGTTCTTC
.	TRBV27	TRBJ1-1	.	CASSLGQKNTEAFF	TGTGCCAGCAGTTTGGGACAAAAGAACACTGAAGCTTTCTTT
TRBD2	TRBV4-2	TRBJ2-1	.	CASSQESGLAGGSSYNEQFF	TGTGCCAGCAGCCAAGAATCAGGACTAGCGGGGGGGAGCTCCTACAATGAGCAGTTCTTC
.	TRBV7-3	TRBJ1-1	.	CASSATGTTEAFF	TGTGCCAGCAGCGCCACAGGAACCACTGAAGCTTTCTTT
.	TRBV30	TRBJ1-6	.	CAWRRIRGNSPLHF	TGTGCCTGGAGACGGATAAGGGGAAATTCACCCCTCCACTTT
TRBD1	TRBV6-5	TRBJ1-1	.	CASSPGQAEAFF	TGTGCCAGCAGTCCCGGACAGGCTGAAGCTTTCTTT
TRBD1	TRBV16	TRBJ1-2	few	CASSRDRESGYTF	TGTGCCAGCAGCCGCGACAGGGAATCTGGCTACACCTTC
.	TRBV6-5	TRBJ2-7	few	CASSYTTGYEQYF	TGTGCCAGCAGTTATACGACAGGCTACGAGCAGTACTTC
.	TRBV5-1	TRBJ2-3	.	CASSSTINTDTQYF	TGCGCCAGCAGCTCGACTATCAACACAGATACGCAGTATTTT